These 9 T cell receptor beta chains originate from one sample sequenced in a study of identical twins. TCRdb reanalysed the 5' RACE reads using MiXCR and keeps one entry per CDR3 protein. The sample lists around 250,000 distinct CDR3 sequences; roughly an eighth were seen once. Another study also made use of these data, one on yellow fever vaccine responses in identical twins.

Sequenced: memory (CD45RO+) T cells sorted from blood. Receptor source: a woman younger than 35 in good health.

There are a few counts of this clonotype. J is TRBJ2-3 and V is TRBV7-2, with D perhaps TRBD2 (6 bases). The V and J ends lost 5 bases and 2 bases respectively, with 20 bases between them. The CDR3 covers 17 residues. The germline V gene encodes CDR1 SGHTA and CDR2 FQGNSA. The CDR3 reads CASSRDSTPTFTDTQYF. CDR3 DNA: TGTGCCAGCAGCCGGGACTCGACTCCAACATTCACAGATACGCAGTATTTT.

This clonotype has ten or more counts. CDR3 region: CASNEYNQPQHF. In DNA, the CDR3 is TGTGCCAGCAACGAATACAATCAGCCCCAGCATTTT. The chain has TRBV6-2 or TRBV6-3 and TRBJ1-5; D call uncertain. The germline V and J ends were trimmed by 7 bases and 3 bases, with 7 bases remaining between them. There are 12 residues in the CDR3. CDR1 is MNHEY, CDR2 SVGEGT, per germline.

This clonotype has just a few counts. The V and J genes are TRBV7-9 and TRBJ2-7; 8 bases map to TRBD1. The CDR3 is made up of 12 amino acids. Germline V lookup: CDR1 SEHNR, CDR2 FQNEAQ (reference sequence). The ends lost 11 bases at V and 3 bases at J; junction bases unmatched: 6. This CDR3 reads CAGGTGGYEQYF. As DNA, the CDR3 is TGTGCCGGTGGAACAGGGGGCTACGAGCAGTACTTC.

The CDR3 nucleotides read TGTGCCAGCAGTCTACCCCGAGTGGGCACCGGGGAGCTGTTTTTT. The encoded protein is CASSLPRVGTGELFF. The V and J genes are TRBV6-2 or TRBV6-3 and TRBJ2-2; D not resolved. Trimming took off 5 bases at V and 4 bases at J, with 14 bases between the two ends. Looked up from germline, CDR1 is MNHEY and CDR2 is SVGEGT. The CDR3 is made up of 15 amino acids.

This sequence joins TRBV24-1 and TRBJ1-5; tentative D call: TRBD1 (5 bases). The CDR3 loop spans 16 amino acids. In germline, CDR1 is KGHDR, CDR2 SFDVKD. V lost 2 bases and J lost 10, with 20 bases in between. The DNA of the CDR3 is TGTGCCACCAGTGATTCTGGAGGGGCTTTGAGTGAACCCCAGCATTTT. Its translation: CATSDSGGALSEPQHF.

V gene TRBV10-2 combines with J gene TRBJ2-7; 11 bases are a match to TRBD2. Looked up from germline, CDR1 is WSHSY and CDR2 is SAAADI. Unmatched junction bases numbered 14, after V lost 6 bases and J lost 7 bases. This CDR3 is 16 amino acids long. The CDR3 here is CASSPMGLAESGEQYF. DNA for the CDR3: TGCGCCAGCAGCCCCATGGGACTAGCGGAGTCTGGGGAGCAGTACTTC.

This clonotype was counted ten times or more. The chain uses TRBV5-6 and TRBJ2-6; D may be TRBD2 (5 bases). V lost 0 bases to trimming and J lost 0 bases, with 13 bases between them. Per germline, CDR1 SGHDT and CDR2 YYEEEE. The CDR3 contains 18 residues. The CDR3 coding sequence is TGTGCCAGCAGCTTGGGGGAGACGCGACGCTCTGGGGCCAACGTCCTGACTTTC. This gives the protein CASSLGETRRSGANVLTF.

This clonotype was counted ten times or more. This chain connects TRBV25-1 to TRBJ2-3; tentative D call: TRBD2 (6 bases). Trimming stripped 2 bases from V and 2 bases from J, with 8 bases between. Germline V CDR1 and CDR2: MGHDK, SYGVNS. The CDR3 runs to 14 residues. The CDR3 nucleotides are TGTGCCAGCAGTGAAGTGGGACTCACAGATACGCAGTATTTT. Residues: CASSEVGLTDTQYF.

This clonotype was seen ten or more times. This rearrangement joins TRBV7-8 to TRBJ2-2; no reliable D call. The CDR3 totals 15 residues. Germline V gene data show CDR1 as SGHVS and CDR2 as FQNEAQ. V shed 5 bases and J shed 0 bases, with 10 bases lying between them. DNA for the CDR3: TGTGCCAGCAGCCAAAGGGCTTCGAACACCGGGGAGCTGTTTTTT. Encoded protein: CASSQRASNTGELFF.